These 23 T cell receptor beta chains were sequenced from one sample in a study of technical replicates of blood from a handful of donors. Generated by immunoSEQ multiplex PCR, the TCRdb table keeps only in-frame clones and is missing some. Of 60,000 to 90,000 clones listed, around 95% were seen once; the top ten hold 0.24%. Input material: T cells isolated from PBMCs. These receptors came from a human donor in good health.

This chain uses TRBV5-5 with TRBJ2-5; D possibly corresponds to TRBD2 (6 bases). The germline CDR1 and CDR2 sequences are SGHKS and YYEKEE (reference sequence). The CDR3 covers 14 residues. Trimming cost V 2 bases and J 4 bases, with 12 bases left between them. CDR3 DNA sequence: TGTGCCAGCAGCTTCGGGGGAATCGGAGAGACCCAGTACTTC. Translated: CASSFGGIGETQYF.

The chain is built from TRBV23-1 and TRBJ2-1; D uncertain. TRBV23-1 is an ORF, with its function uncertain. This CDR3 has 15 amino acids. V was pared by 2 bases and J by 3 bases, with 11 bases between. The CDR3 DNA reads TGCGCCAGCAGTCAAGGTTGCGCCAACTACAATGAGCAGTTCTTC. It specifies CASSQGCANYNEQFF.

The J gene is TRBJ1-5, the V gene TRBV9, with 9 nucleotides matching TRBD1. Germline-derived CDR1 and CDR2 are SGDLS and YYNGEE. CDR3 length equals 14 residues. The ends lost 3 bases at V and 5 bases at J; junction bases unmatched: 3. The CDR3 bases are TGTGCCAGCAGCGCGAGGACAGGGGATCAGCCCCAGCATTTT. This encodes CASSARTGDQPQHF.

V gene TRBV9 combines with J gene TRBJ1-2; unclear D gene. From germline, CDR1 is SGDLS and CDR2 YYNGEE. CDR3 length: 15 residues. Trimming cost V 0 bases and J 2 bases, with 11 bases left between them. The CDR3 here is CASSVEARRNYGYTF. The CDR3 nucleotides read TGTGCCAGCAGCGTAGAAGCCAGGCGAAACTATGGCTACACCTTC.

V gene TRBV6-1 combines with J gene TRBJ1-1; D remains ambiguous. The CDR3 spans 14 residues. The V and J ends lost 5 bases and 2 bases respectively, with 12 bases between them. Germline values: CDR1 MNHNS, CDR2 SASEGT. CDR3 nucleotides: TGTGCCAGCAGTACCACATGGCCTAACACTGAAGCTTTCTTT. This encodes CASSTTWPNTEAFF.

This chain links TRBV25-1 with TRBJ2-1, with D hard to call. Germline lookup yields CDR1 MGHDK and CDR2 SYGVNS. V was shortened by 4 bases and J by 4 bases, with 14 bases between the two germline ends. CDR3 length equals 15 residues. As DNA, the CDR3 is TGTGCCAGCAGTGTTCGGTCGATCGTTTACAATGAGCAGTTCTTC. It specifies CASSVRSIVYNEQFF.

J is TRBJ2-7 and V is TRBV4-1; the D gene is possibly TRBD1 (6 bases). V shed 1 base and J shed 3 bases, with 10 bases lying between them. Germline CDR1 MGHRA, CDR2 YSYEKL. CDR3 length: 14 amino acids. CDR3 sequence (DNA): TGCGCCAGCAGCCAAGGCAGGGGTCGCTACGAGCAGTACTTC. Protein product: CASSQGRGRYEQYF.

The chain recombines TRBV28 with TRBJ1-2; the match to TRBD1 covers 7 bases. Losses at the gene ends were 2 bases for V and 4 bases for J; bases not matched to a gene: 16. There are 18 residues in the CDR3. The V gene's germline CDR1 is MDHEN and CDR2 SYDVKM. CDR3 nucleotides: TGTGCCAGCAGTTTAGCCTGGACGACAGGGTCGGGTTTCTATGGCTACACCTTC. As protein: CASSLAWTTGSGFYGYTF.

The chain combines TRBV6-6 with TRBJ1-5; TRBD1 might be the D (5 bases). The CDR3 loop spans 16 amino acids. CDR1 and CDR2 from the germline V gene are MNHNY and SVGAGI (reference sequence). Trimming removed 6 bases from V and 2 bases from J, with 17 bases in between. As DNA, the CDR3 is TGTGCCAGCAGACAAACCGGGCCCAGGGGCAATCAGCCCCAGCATTTT. The encoded protein is CASRQTGPRGNQPQHF.

The V and J genes are TRBV18 and TRBJ2-7; tentative D call: TRBD2 (6 bases). The CDR3 is 13 amino acids. Germline-derived CDR1 and CDR2 are KGHSH and LQKENI. V dropped 3 bases and J dropped 3 bases, with 9 bases sitting between them. CDR3 sequence (DNA): TGTGCCAGCTCACCCCCGGGGGACTACGAGCAGTACTTC. Protein product: CASSPPGDYEQYF.

The CDR3 DNA reads TGCGCCAGCAGCCAAGACAGGGGTGGGGAGACCCAGTACTTC. It specifies CASSQDRGGETQYF. This chain uses TRBV5-1 with TRBJ2-5; 8 bases are shared with TRBD1. V was clipped by 4 bases and J by 5 bases; unmatched bases: 7. This CDR3 is 14 amino acids long. CDR1 SGHRS and CDR2 YFSETQ come from the germline V gene.

The gene calls are TRBV29-1 and TRBJ1-5, with a possible D match to TRBD1 (6 bases). Per the germline V gene, CDR1 is SQVTM and CDR2 is ANQGSEA. This CDR3 spans 13 amino acids. The ends were cut back, 5 bases at V and 7 bases at J, with 15 bases in the middle. Written as DNA, the CDR3 is TGCAGCGTTCAGGGGTTTGGCGGCCAGCCCCAGCATTTT. Encoded protein: CSVQGFGGQPQHF.

This CDR3 is CASSQVGRTGGNGRSEETQYF. The CDR3 region has the DNA TGTGCCAGCAGCCAAGTGGGTAGGACAGGGGGCAATGGACGGTCGGAAGAGACCCAGTACTTC. J is TRBJ2-5 and V is TRBV4-2, with 11 bases matching TRBD1. The length of the CDR3 is 21 residues. Germline V gene lookup returns CDR1 LGHNA and CDR2 YNFKEQ. With V trimmed by 1 base and J by 3 bases, 19 bases remained unmatched.

This rearrangement joins TRBV28 to TRBJ1-4, with D unclear. CDR3 length: 16 residues. With 6 bases removed from V and 0 bases from J, the gap between germline ends came to 14 bases. In germline, CDR1 is MDHEN, CDR2 SYDVKM. The CDR3 DNA reads TGTGCCAGCAGGATATACCTTCAGGCAACTAATGAAAAACTGTTTTTT. Residues: CASRIYLQATNEKLFF.

The chain has TRBV15 and TRBJ2-5; D unresolved. The CDR3 contains 13 residues. V was shortened by 5 bases and J by 5 bases, with 12 bases between the two germline ends. Germline V CDR1 and CDR2: LNHNV, YYDKDF (reference sequence). The CDR3 DNA follows: TGTGCCACCAGCCTTGCGGATCTGGAGACCCAGTACTTC. As protein: CATSLADLETQYF.

The count of this clone is one. The rearrangement joins TRBV5-1 to TRBJ2-3; D uncertain. Trimming took 2 bases from V and 5 from J, leaving 15 bases between them. This CDR3 has 15 residues. Germline CDR1 is SGHRS and CDR2 is YFSETQ. The CDR3 loop reads CASSLDGSRGDTQYF. The CDR3 coding sequence is TGCGCCAGCAGCTTAGACGGATCCCGCGGAGATACGCAGTATTTT. Drawing the rest from reference TRBV5-1 and TRBJ2-3, the complete variable domain is KAGVTQTPRYLIKTRGQQVTLSCSPISGHRSVSWYQQTPGQGLQFLFEYFSETQRNKGNFPGRFSGRQFSNSRSEMNVSTLELGDSALYLCASSLDGSRGDTQYFGPGTRLTVL.

V and J are TRBV14 and TRBJ1-1; 7 nucleotides line up with TRBD1. The CDR3 contains 18 residues. Germline CDR1 is SGHDN and CDR2 is FVKESK. V was pared by 0 bases and J by 1 base, with 11 bases of the junction left unmatched. The CDR3 loop reads CASSQDLRRGPRNTEAFF. CDR3 sequence (DNA): TGTGCCAGCAGCCAAGATCTGCGAAGGGGGCCTAGGAACACTGAAGCTTTCTTT.

This clone was detected only once. The chain has TRBV6-6 and TRBJ1-4; TRBD1 agrees at 8 bases. Unmatched junction bases numbered 8, after V lost 4 bases and J lost 7 bases. The CDR3 loop spans 15 amino acids. Looked up from germline, CDR1 is MNHNY and CDR2 is SVGAGI (reference sequence). The CDR3 loop is CASSFPQGAGEKLFF. CDR3 DNA sequence: TGTGCCAGCAGTTTCCCCCAGGGGGCAGGTGAAAAACTGTTTTTT.

The chain joins TRBV5-5 to TRBJ2-7, with D tentatively TRBD1 (6 bases). Germline V gives CDR1 SGHKS, CDR2 YYEKEE (reference sequence). This CDR3 is 15 amino acids long. V was shortened by 4 bases and J by 6 bases, with 20 bases between the two germline ends. CDR3 sequence reads: CASSPQLWGLIEQYF. CDR3 DNA sequence: TGTGCCAGCAGCCCACAGTTATGGGGGCTTATCGAGCAGTACTTC.

Concerning this clone: Other DNA sequences in the sample encode the same CDR3. The chain recombines TRBV30 with TRBJ2-5; D ambiguous. Germline V gene sequence: CDR1 GTSNPN, CDR2 SVGIG (reference sequence). Trimming took 2 bases from V and 0 from J, leaving 4 bases between them. This CDR3 region has 12 residues. CDR3 sequence: CAWSYNQETQYF. The CDR3, as DNA: TGTGCCTGGAGTTATAACCAAGAGACCCAGTACTTC. Using reference TRBV30 and TRBJ2-5 for the parts outside the CDR3, the full variable domain is SQTIHQWPATLVQPVGSPLSLECTVEGTSNPNLYWYRQAAGRGLQLLFYSVGIGQISSEVPQNLSASRPQDRQFILSSKKLLLSDSGFYLCAWSYNQETQYFGPGTRLLVL.

In this sample, this clone turned up once. This chain joins TRBV7-8 and TRBJ2-7; TRBD2 agrees at 12 bases. Trimming cost V 0 bases and J 6 bases; bases outside gene matches: 3. The CDR3 runs to 15 residues. Germline V gene lookup returns CDR1 SGHVS and CDR2 FQNEAQ. This CDR3 is CASSLAALAGGEQYF. In DNA, the CDR3 is TGTGCCAGCAGCTTAGCGGCACTAGCGGGAGGCGAGCAGTACTTC.

The J gene is TRBJ2-7, the V gene TRBV4-1; 10 bases are a match to TRBD1. V was clipped by 8 bases and J by 5 bases; unmatched bases: 9. The germline CDR1 and CDR2 sequences are MGHRA and YSYEKL. The CDR3 consists of 14 residues. CDR3 nucleotide sequence: TGCGCCAGCCGGACCGGGACAGGGGCTAACGAGCAGTACTTC. Its protein is CASRTGTGANEQYF.

This chain connects TRBV18 to TRBJ2-5, with 9 bases that match TRBD2. This CDR3 contains 16 residues. V shed 3 bases, J shed 0 bases, and the junction held 5 bases outside the gene matches. Germline V gene lookup returns CDR1 KGHSH and CDR2 LQKENI. The CDR3 coding sequence is TGTGCCAGCTCACCCACTAGCGGGTTATACCAAGAGACCCAGTACTTC. It codes for CASSPTSGLYQETQYF.